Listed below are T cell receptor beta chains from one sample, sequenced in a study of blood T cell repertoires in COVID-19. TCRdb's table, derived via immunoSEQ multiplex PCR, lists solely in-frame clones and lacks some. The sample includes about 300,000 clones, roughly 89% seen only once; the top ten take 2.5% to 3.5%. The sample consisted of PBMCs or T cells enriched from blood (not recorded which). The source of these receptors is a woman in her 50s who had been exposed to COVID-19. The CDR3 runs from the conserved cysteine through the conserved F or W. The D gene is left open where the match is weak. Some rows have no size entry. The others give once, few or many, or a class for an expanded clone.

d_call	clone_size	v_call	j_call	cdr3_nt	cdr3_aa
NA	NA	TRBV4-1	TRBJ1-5	TGCGCCAGCAGCCAAGATTATAGTTCTGGTCAGCCCCAGCATTTT	CASSQDYSSGQPQHF
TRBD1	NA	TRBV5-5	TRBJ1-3	TGTGCCAGCAGGGAACTGACAGGGGGCAACTCTGGAAACACCATATATTTT	CASRELTGGNSGNTIYF
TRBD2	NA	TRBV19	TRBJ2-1	TGTGCCAGTAGTAAAACTAGCGGGGGGGCCTTCTACAATGAGCAGTTCTTC	CASSKTSGGAFYNEQFF
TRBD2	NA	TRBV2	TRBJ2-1	TGTGCCAGCAGGGAACTAGCGGGGGTCTACAATGAGCAGTTCTTC	CASRELAGVYNEQFF
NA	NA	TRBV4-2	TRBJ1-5	TGTGCCAGCAGCCAAGCTCAAGGGGCCCTCAATCAGCCCCAGCATTTT	CASSQAQGALNQPQHF
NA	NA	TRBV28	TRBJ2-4	TGTGCCAGCAGTTTAAACAGGGTTTCAGACATTCAGTACTTC	CASSLNRVSDIQYF
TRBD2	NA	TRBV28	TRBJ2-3	TGTGCCGCGAGGACTAGCGGGGGGGCTGGAGATACGCAGTATTTT	CAARTSGGAGDTQYF
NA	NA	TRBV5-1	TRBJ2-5	TGCGCCAGCAGCCAACAGGGGGGGTTGGAGACCCAGTACTTC	CASSQQGGLETQYF
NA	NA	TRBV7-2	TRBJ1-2	TGTGCCAGCAGCCAGCCCACTAGGGCCCTTAACTATGGCTACACCTTC	CASSQPTRALNYGYTF
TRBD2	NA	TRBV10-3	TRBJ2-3	TGTGCCATTCTAGCGGGGGCCACAGATACGCAGTATTTT	CAILAGATDTQYF
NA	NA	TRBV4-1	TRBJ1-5	TGCGCCAGCAGCCAAGGCGGGGGATTGAATCAGCCCCAGCATTTT	CASSQGGGLNQPQHF
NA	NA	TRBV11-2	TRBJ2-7	TGTGCCAGCAGCTTAGATAGTGACAGTACCTACGAGCAGTACTTC	CASSLDSDSTYEQYF
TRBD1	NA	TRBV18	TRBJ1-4	TGTGCCAGCTCCTCCTCGACAGGGTTTGGTGAAAAACTGTTTTTT	CASSSSTGFGEKLFF
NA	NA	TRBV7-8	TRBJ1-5	TGTGCCAGCAGACAAGCGCGGGTAGGGCGCGATCAGCCCCAGCATTTT	CASRQARVGRDQPQHF
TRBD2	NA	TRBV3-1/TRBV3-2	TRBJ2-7	TGTGCCAGCAGCCAAGAGGGAGGGGCTATCTCCTACGAGCAGTACTTC	CASSQEGGAISYEQYF
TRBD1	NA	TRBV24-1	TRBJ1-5	TGTGCCACCAGTGATGGGGGACAGGGTCGGAATCAGCCCCAGCATTTT	CATSDGGQGRNQPQHF
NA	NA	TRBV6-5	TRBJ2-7	TGTGCCAGCAGTTACTGGGGCACCCTCTCCTACGAGCAGTACTTC	CASSYWGTLSYEQYF
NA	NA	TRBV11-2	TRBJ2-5	TGTGCCAGCAGCTTAAGCGCGAGGCAGAGCCAGTACTTC	CASSLSARQSQYF
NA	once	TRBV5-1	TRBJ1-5	TGCGCCAGCAGCCCTACAGAATCTAGCAATCAGCCCCAGCATTTT	CASSPTESSNQPQHF
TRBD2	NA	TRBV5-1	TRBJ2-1	TGCGCCAGCAGCAGCCGACTAGCGGGGACCCTTGATGAGCAGTTCTTC	CASSSRLAGTLDEQFF
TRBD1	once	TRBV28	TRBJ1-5	TGTGCCAGCAGATCAGGGGGCCCCGTCGGTCAGCCCCAGCATTTT	CASRSGGPVGQPQHF
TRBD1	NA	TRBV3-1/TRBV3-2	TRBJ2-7	TGTGCCAGCAGCCTGCGACAGGGTTGGTACGAGCAGTACTTC	CASSLRQGWYEQYF
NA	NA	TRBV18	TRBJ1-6	TGTGCCAGCTCCGAAGGAGGCGGGCATTCTCCACCCCTCCACTTT	CASSEGGGHSPPLHF
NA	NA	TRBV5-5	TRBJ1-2	TGTGCCAGCAGCTTGAACTTGTATGGCTACACCTTC	CASSLNLYGYTF
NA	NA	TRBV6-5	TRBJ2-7	TGTGCCACCGCGAAGAAAGCGCCCGGGTCCTACGAGCAGTACTTC	CATAKKAPGSYEQYF
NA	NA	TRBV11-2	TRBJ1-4	TGTGCCAGCAGCTTAAGGGTGGTCCAGGGAGAAAAACTGTTTTTT	CASSLRVVQGEKLFF
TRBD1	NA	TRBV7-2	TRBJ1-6	TGTGCCAGCAGCCCGCGTGGGACAGGGGCATCACCCCTCCACTTT	CASSPRGTGASPLHF
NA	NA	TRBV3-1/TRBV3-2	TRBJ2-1	TGTGCCATCGAGGAAGAGGGGGGGAGTAATGAGCAGTTCTTC	CAIEEEGGSNEQFF
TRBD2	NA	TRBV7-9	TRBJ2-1	TGTGCCAGCAGCCCCGAGGGGGGTTTGTTAGCGGGGAGGAATGAGCAGTTCTTC	CASSPEGGLLAGRNEQFF
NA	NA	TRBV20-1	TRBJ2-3	TGCAGGCTAAGCGCACCCCCTTCGCAGTATTTT	CRLSAPPSQYF
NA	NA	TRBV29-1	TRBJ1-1	TGCAGCGCCGCGGGAAGCGGAGCTTTCTTT	CSAAGSGAFF
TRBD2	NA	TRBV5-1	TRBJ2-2	TGCGCCAGCAGCGGGACTAGGAACACCGGGGAGCTGTTTTTT	CASSGTRNTGELFF
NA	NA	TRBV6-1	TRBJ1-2	TGTGCCAGCAGTGTACCCAGGACAGATATAAACTATGGCTACACCTTC	CASSVPRTDINYGYTF
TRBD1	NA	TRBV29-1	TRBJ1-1	TGCAGCGCGGGGACAGGGAGGAGGTACACTGAAGCTTTCTTT	CSAGTGRRYTEAFF
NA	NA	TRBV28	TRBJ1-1	TGTGCCAGCAGTCTCCCCCGACGGGATCTGAACACTGAAGCTTTCTTT	CASSLPRRDLNTEAFF
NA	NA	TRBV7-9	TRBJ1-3	TGTGCCAGCAGCTTAGGGTTGAGCTCTGGAAACACCATATATTTT	CASSLGLSSGNTIYF
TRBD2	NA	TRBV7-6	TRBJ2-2	TGTGCCAGCAGCGGTGGGACTAGCGGGGGTGGGGAGCTGTTTTTT	CASSGGTSGGGELFF
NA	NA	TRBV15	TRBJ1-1	TGTGCCACCAGGGGACAAGACACTGAAGCTTTCTTT	CATRGQDTEAFF
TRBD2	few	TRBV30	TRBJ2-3	TGTGCCTCCCATCGTCACTCTAGCGGGGGGGCAGATACGCAGTATTTT	CASHRHSSGGADTQYF
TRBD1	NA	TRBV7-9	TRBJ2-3	TGTGCCAGCAGGTCGGACAGGGGAACAGATACGCAGTATTTT	CASRSDRGTDTQYF
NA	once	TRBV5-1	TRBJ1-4	TGCGCCAGCAGCTTGGGGCCGGGGGGGACTAATGAAAAACTGTTTTTT	CASSLGPGGTNEKLFF
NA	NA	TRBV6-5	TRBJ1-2	TGTGCCAGCAGTCTCCTTGACAGTGTCGGCTATGGCTACACCTTC	CASSLLDSVGYGYTF
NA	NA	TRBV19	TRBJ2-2	TGTGCCAGCACACCCCCAGGGCAGGGTGACACCGGGGAGCTGTTTTTT	CASTPPGQGDTGELFF
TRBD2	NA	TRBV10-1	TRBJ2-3	TGCGCCAGCCCACCGACTAGCGGGGGAAACACAGATACGCAGTATTTT	CASPPTSGGNTDTQYF
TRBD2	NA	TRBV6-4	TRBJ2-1	TGTGCCAGCAGTGAAGGAGCGGGGGGGACCAATGAGCAGTTCTTC	CASSEGAGGTNEQFF
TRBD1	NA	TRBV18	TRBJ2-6	TGTGCCAGCTCACCCTCCCAGACAGGGGGTGCCGGGGCCAACGTCCTGACTTTC	CASSPSQTGGAGANVLTF
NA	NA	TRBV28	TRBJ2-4	TGTGCCAGCAGTTTAGGGGGGGCTGAGGCCAAAAACATTCAGTACTTC	CASSLGGAEAKNIQYF
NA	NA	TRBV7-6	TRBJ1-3	TGTGCCAGCAGCTTCGGGGGGAACGGAAACACCATATATTTT	CASSFGGNGNTIYF
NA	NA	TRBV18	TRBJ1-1	TGTGCCAGCTCACCCGGGACACCTACTGAAGCTTTCTTT	CASSPGTPTEAFF
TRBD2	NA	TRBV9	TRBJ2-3	TGTGCCAGCAGCGTAGCCAGCGGGGCGTTCCGGAACACGCAGTATTTT	CASSVASGAFRNTQYF
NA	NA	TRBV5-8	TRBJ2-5	TGTGCCAGCAGCCAGGGGCAGGATACGCAAGAGACCCAGTACTTC	CASSQGQDTQETQYF
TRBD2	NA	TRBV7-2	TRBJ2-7	TGTGCCAGCAGCTCTAGGACTAGCGGGGGGTTGTTTAACGAGCAGTACTTC	CASSSRTSGGLFNEQYF
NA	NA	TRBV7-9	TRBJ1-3	TGTGCCAGCAGCCAGGTCTCTGGAAACACCATATATTTT	CASSQVSGNTIYF
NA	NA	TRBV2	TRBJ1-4	TGTGCCAGCAGTAGGGATTTAGCGGGTGAAAAACTGTTTTTT	CASSRDLAGEKLFF
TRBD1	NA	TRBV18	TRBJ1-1	TGTGCCAGCTCGGCCTCCGGGACAGCGAACACTGAAGCTTTCTTT	CASSASGTANTEAFF
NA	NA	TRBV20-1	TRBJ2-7	TGCAGTGCTAGACTCCTCTACGAGCAGTACTTC	CSARLLYEQYF
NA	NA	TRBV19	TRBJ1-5	TGTGCCAGTAGTTGGCCCAATCAGCCCCAGCATTTT	CASSWPNQPQHF
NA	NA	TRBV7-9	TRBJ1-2	TGTGCCAGCAGCTTAGAGCGAGGAGGCGGACCTAACTATGGCTACACCTTC	CASSLERGGGPNYGYTF